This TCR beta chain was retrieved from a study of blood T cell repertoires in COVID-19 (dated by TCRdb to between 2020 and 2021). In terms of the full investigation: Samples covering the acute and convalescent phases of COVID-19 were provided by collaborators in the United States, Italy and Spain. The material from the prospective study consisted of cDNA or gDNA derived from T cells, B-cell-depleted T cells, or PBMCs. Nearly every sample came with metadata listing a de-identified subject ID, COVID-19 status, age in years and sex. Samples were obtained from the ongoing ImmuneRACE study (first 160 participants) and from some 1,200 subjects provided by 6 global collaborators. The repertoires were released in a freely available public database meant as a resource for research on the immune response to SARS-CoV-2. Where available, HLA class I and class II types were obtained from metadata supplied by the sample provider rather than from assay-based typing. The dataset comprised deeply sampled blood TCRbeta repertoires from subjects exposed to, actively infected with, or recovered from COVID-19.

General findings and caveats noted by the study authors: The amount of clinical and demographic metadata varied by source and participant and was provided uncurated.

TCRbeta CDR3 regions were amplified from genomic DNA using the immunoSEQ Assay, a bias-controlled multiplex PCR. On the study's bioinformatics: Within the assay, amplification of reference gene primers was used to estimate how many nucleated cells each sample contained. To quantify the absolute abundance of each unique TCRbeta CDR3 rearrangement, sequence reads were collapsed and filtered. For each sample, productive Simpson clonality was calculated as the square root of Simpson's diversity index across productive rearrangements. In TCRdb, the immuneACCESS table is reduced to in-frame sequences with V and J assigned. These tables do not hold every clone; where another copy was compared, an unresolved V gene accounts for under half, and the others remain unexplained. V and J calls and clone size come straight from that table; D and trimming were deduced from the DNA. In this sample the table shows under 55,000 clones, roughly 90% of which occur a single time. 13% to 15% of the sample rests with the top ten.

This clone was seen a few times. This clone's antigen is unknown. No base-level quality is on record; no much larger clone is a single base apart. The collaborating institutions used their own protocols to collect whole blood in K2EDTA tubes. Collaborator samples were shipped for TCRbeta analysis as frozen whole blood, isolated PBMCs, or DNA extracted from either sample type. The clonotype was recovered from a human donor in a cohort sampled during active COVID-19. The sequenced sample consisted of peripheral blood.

Here is the DNA: TGTGCCACTAAAAGCACAGGGGGTCCCGGGGAGCTGTTTTTT. It specifies CATKSTGGPGELFF. The V and J segments used are TRBV24-1 and TRBJ2-2; 8 middle bases align to TRBD1. From the cysteine through the phenylalanine, the CDR3 covers 14 amino acids. This entry keeps only the CDR3 DNA: 42 bases, framed from base 1. CDR1 and CDR2 are read off the germline V gene as KGHDR and SFDVKD. The junction shows trimming of 10 bases on V and 6 bases on J, and the gene matches do not reach 9 bases of it.